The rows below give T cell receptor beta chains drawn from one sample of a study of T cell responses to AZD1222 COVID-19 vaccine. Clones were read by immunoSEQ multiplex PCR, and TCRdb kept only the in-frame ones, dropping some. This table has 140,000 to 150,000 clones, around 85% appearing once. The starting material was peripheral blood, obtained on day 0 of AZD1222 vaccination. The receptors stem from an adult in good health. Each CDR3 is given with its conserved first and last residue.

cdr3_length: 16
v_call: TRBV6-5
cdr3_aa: CASSYSGRGGAYEQYF

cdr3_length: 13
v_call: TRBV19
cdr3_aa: CASLGGYNEKLFF

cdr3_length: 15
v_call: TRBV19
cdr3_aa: CASSYGGGDSEKLFF

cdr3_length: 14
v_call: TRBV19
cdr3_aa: CASSDGSSYNEQFF

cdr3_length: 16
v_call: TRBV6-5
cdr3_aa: CASSYANPSSGNTIYF

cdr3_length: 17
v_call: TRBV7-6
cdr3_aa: CASSQWVLGGAGGELFF

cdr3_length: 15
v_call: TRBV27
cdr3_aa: CASSPTASSGNTIYF

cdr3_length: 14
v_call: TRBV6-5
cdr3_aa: CASSYSGTGETQYF

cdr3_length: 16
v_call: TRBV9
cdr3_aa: CASRQSHGWGNQPQHF

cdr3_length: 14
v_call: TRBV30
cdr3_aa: CAWSVLPTSTEAFF

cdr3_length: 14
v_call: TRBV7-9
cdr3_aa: CASSLTGGDQPQHF

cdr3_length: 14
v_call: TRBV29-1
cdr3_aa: CSVGGAVWANEQFF

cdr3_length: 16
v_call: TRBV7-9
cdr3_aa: CASSPATPGLEGSQYF

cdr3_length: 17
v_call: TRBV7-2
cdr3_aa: CASSFSLRRESTDTQYF

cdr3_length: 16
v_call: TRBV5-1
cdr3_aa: CASSLGEVPGGDTQYF

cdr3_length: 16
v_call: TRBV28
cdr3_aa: CASTSQGLWSNQPQHF

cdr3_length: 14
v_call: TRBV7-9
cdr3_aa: CASSPQTGGVEQYF

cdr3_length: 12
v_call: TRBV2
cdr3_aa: CAGNRGDTEAFF

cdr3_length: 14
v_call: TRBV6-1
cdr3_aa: CASSEGISGNTIYF

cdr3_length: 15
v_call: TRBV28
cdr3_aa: CASSWGTGRYNEQFF

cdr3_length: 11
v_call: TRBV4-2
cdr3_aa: CASTQGGPLHF

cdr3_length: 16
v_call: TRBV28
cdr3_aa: CASSLLGTSYTGELFF

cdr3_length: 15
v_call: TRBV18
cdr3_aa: CASSPAGGVHNEQFF

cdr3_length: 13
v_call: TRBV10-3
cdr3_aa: CAISERAEETQYF

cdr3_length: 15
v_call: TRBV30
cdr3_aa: CAWSVMGTRGETQYF

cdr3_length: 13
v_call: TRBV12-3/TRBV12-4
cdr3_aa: CASSLGSGSIQYF